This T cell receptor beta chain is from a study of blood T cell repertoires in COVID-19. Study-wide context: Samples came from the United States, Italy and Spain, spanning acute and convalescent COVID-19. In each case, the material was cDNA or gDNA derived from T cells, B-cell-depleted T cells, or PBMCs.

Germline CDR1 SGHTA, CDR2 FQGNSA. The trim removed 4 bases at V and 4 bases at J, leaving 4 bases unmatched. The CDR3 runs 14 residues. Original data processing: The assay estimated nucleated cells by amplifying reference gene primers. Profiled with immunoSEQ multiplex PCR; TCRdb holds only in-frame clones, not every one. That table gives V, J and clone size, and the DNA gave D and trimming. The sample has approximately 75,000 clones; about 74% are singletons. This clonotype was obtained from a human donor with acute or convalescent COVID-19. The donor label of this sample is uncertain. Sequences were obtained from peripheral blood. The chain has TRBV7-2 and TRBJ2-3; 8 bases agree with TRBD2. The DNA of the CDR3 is TGTGCCAGCAGCTCTGGACTAGCCCCAGATACGCAGTATTTT. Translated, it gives CASSSGLAPDTQYF.